Sequencing of this T cell receptor beta chain was carried out in a study of blood T cell repertoires in COVID-19. Turning to the study itself: In each case, the material was cDNA or gDNA derived from T cells, B-cell-depleted T cells, or PBMCs.

CDR1 and CDR2 from the germline V gene are MGHDK and SYGVNS. Unmatched junction bases numbered 5, after V lost 4 bases and J lost 4 bases. CDR3 length: 15 residues. Sequencing used immunoSEQ multiplex PCR; TCRdb keeps in-frame clones, though not all of them. The data show 200,000 to 250,000 clones, around 87% seen once. Enrolled through a virtual design, the participants were between about 18 and 100 years of age and came from about two dozen US areas. This clone was recorded only once. V usage is TRBV25-1 and J usage is TRBJ2-2, with TRBD2 matching over 8 bases. The receptor comes from a young woman in a cohort exposed to, infected with or recovered from COVID-19 (not recorded which). Input material: PBMCs or T cells enriched from blood (not recorded which). Here the CDR3 reads CASSGGGSGTGELFF. CDR3 DNA: TGTGCCAGCAGTGGCGGGGGGAGCGGCACCGGGGAGCTGTTTTTT.